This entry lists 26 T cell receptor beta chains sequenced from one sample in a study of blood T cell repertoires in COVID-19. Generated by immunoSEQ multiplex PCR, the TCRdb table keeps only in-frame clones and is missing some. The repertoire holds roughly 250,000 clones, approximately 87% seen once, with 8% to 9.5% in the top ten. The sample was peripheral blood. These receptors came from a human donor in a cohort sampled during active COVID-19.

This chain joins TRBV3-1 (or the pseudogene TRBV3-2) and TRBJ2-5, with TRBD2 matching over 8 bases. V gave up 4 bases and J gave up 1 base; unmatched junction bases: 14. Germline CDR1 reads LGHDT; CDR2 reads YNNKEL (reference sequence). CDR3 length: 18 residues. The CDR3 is CASSRHLTGRVLQETQYF. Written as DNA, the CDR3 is TGTGCCAGCAGCCGACACCTCACCGGGAGGGTCCTCCAAGAGACCCAGTACTTC.

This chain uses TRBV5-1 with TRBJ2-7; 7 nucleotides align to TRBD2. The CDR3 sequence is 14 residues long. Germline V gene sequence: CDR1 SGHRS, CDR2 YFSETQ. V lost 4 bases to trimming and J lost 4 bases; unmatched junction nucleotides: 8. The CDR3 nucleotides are TGCGCCAGCAGCGGGGGGACTACTGCTTACGAGCAGTACTTC. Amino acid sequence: CASSGGTTAYEQYF. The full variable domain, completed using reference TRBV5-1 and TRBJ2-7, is KAGVTQTPRYLIKTRGQQVTLSCSPISGHRSVSWYQQTPGQGLQFLFEYFSETQRNKGNFPGRFSGRQFSNSRSEMNVSTLELGDSALYLCASSGGTTAYEQYFGPGTRLTVT.

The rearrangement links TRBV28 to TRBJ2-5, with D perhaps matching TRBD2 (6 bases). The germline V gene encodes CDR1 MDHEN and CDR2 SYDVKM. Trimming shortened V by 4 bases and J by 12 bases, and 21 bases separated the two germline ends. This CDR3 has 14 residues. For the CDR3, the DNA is TGTGCCAGCAGTTCCTCCGGGACTGCAAATCGGGAGTACTTC. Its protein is CASSSSGTANREYF.

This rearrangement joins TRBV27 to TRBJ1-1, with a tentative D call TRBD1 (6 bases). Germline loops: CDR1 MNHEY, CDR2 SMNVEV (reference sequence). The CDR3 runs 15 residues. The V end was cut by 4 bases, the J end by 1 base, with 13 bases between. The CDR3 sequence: CASSWTAGANTEAFF. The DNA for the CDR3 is TGTGCCAGCAGTTGGACAGCCGGGGCGAACACTGAAGCTTTCTTT.

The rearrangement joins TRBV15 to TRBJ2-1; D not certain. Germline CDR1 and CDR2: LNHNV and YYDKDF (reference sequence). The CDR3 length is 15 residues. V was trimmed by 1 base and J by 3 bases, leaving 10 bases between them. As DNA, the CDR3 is TGTGCCACCAGCAGAGGCCAGGAACACTACAATGAGCAGTTCTTC. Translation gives CATSRGQEHYNEQFF. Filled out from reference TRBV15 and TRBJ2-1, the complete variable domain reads DAMVIQNPRYQVTQFGKPVTLSCSQTLNHNVMYWYQQKSSQAPKLLFHYYDKDFNNEADTPDNFQSRRPNTSFCFLDIRSPGLGDTAMYLCATSRGQEHYNEQFFGPGTRLTVL.

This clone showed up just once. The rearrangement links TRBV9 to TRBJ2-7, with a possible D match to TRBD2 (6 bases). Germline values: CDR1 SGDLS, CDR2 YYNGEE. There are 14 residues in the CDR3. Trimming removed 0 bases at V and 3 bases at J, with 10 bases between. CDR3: CASSVVGTDYEQYF. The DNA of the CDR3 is TGTGCCAGCAGCGTAGTTGGGACTGACTACGAGCAGTACTTC.

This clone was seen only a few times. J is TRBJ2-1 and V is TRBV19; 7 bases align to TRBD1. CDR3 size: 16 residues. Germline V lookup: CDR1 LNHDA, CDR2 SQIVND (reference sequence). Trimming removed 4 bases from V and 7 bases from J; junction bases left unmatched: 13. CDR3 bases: TGTGCCAGTAGTAAGGGAAAAGACAGGGCAGGGAATGAGCAGTTCTTC. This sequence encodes CASSKGKDRAGNEQFF.

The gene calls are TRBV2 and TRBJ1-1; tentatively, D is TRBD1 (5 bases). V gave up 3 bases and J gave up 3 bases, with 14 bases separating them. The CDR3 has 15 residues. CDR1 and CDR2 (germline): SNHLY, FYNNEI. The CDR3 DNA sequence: TGTGCCAGCAGTGATAGGGGCCAGGCATACACTGAAGCTTTCTTT. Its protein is CASSDRGQAYTEAFF.

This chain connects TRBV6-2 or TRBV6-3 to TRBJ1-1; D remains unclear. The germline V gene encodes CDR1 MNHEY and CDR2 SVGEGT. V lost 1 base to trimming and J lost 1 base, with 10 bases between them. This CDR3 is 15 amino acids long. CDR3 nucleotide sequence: TGTGCCAGCAGTTACTTTAGACTGAAGAACACTGAAGCTTTCTTT. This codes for CASSYFRLKNTEAFF.

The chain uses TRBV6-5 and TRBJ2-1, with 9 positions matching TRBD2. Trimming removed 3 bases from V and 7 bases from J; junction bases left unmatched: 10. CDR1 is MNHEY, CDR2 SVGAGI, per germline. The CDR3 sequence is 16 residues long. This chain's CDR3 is CASSYSAGLAGNEQFF. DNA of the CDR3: TGTGCCAGCAGTTATTCGGCGGGCCTAGCGGGGAATGAGCAGTTCTTC.

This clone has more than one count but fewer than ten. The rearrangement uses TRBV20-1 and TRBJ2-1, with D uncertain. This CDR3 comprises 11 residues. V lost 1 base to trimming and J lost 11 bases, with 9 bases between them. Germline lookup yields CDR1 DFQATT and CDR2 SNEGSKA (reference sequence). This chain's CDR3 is CSARAPEKQFF. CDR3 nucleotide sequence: TGCAGTGCTAGAGCACCAGAAAAGCAGTTCTTC.

CDR3 region: CASTGLAGNTGELFF. DNA for the CDR3: TGTGCCAGCACGGGACTAGCGGGAAACACCGGGGAGCTGTTTTTT. This chain connects TRBV7-9 to TRBJ2-2, with 13 bases identical to TRBD2. Germline assignment: CDR1 SEHNR and CDR2 FQNEAQ (reference sequence). The trim removed 7 bases at V and 2 bases at J, leaving 1 base unmatched. The CDR3 length is 15 residues.

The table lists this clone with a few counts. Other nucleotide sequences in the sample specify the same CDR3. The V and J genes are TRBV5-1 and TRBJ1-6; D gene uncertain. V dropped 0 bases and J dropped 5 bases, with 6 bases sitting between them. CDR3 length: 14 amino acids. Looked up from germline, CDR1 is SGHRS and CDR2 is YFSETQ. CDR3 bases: TGCGCCAGCAGCTTGGCCGGTGATAATTCACCCCTCCACTTT. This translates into CASSLAGDNSPLHF.

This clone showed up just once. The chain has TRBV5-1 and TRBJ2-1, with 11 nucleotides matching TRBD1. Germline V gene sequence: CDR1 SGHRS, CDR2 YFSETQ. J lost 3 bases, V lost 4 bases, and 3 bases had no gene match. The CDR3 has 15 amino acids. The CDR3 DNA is TGCGCCAGCAGCCCAGGGACAGGGGGCTACAATGAGCAGTTCTTC. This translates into CASSPGTGGYNEQFF.

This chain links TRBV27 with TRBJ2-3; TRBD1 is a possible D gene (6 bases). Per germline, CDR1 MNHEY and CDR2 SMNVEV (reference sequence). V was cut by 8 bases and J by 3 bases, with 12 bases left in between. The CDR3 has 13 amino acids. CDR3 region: CASFGTRTDTQYF. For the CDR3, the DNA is TGTGCCAGCTTCGGGACACGGACAGATACGCAGTATTTT.

The CDR3 sequence is CASSLLGRGSQNTEAFF. As DNA, the CDR3 is TGTGCCAGCAGTCTCCTGGGCAGGGGATCACAGAACACTGAAGCTTTCTTT. V gene TRBV7-8 combines with J gene TRBJ1-1; tentative D call: TRBD1 (6 bases). V lost 6 bases, J lost 1 base, and 21 bases lay in between. Germline-derived CDR1 and CDR2 are SGHVS and FQNEAQ. This CDR3 comprises 17 residues.

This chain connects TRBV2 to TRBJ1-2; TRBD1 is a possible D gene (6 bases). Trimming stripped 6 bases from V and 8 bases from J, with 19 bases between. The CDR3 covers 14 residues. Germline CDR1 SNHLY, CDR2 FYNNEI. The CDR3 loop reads CASSYQTGSSGYTF. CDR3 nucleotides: TGTGCCAGCAGCTACCAGACAGGCTCTTCCGGCTACACCTTC.

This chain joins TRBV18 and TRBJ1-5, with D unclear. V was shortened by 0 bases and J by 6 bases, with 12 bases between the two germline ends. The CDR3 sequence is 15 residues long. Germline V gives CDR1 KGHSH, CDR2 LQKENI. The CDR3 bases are TGTGCCAGCTCACCACCGGGAGGTCCGACTCAGCCCCAGCATTTT. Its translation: CASSPPGGPTQPQHF.

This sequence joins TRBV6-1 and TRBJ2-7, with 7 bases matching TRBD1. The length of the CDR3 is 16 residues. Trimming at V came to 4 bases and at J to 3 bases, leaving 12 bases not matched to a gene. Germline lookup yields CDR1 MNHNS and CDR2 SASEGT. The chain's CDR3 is CASSGTRQGGGYEQYF. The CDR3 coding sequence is TGTGCCAGCAGTGGAACTCGACAGGGCGGTGGCTACGAGCAGTACTTC.

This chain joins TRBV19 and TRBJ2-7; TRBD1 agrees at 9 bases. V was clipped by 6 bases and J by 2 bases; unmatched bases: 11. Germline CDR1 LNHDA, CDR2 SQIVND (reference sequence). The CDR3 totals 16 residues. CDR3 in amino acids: CASSPRGQGLAYEQYF. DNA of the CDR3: TGTGCCAGTAGCCCTCGGGGACAGGGTCTCGCCTACGAGCAGTACTTC.

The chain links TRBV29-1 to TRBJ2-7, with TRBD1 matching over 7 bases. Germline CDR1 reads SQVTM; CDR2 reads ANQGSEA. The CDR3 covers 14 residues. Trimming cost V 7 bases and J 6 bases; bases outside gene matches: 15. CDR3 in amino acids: CSASRGNRAAEQYF. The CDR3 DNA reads TGCAGCGCATCCAGGGGGAACCGGGCTGCCGAGCAGTACTTC.

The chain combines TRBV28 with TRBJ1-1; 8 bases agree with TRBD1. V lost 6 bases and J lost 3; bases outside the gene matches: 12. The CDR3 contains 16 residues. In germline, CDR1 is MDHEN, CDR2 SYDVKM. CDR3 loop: CASSLNPGGGDTEAFF. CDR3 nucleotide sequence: TGTGCCAGCAGCCTTAATCCAGGGGGCGGGGACACTGAAGCTTTCTTT.

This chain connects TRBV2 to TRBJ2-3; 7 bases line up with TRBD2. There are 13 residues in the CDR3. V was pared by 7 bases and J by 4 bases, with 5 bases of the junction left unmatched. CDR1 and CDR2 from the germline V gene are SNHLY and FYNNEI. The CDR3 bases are TGTGCCAGCAATTTGGGGGGGGCAGATACGCAGTATTTT. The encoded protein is CASNLGGADTQYF.

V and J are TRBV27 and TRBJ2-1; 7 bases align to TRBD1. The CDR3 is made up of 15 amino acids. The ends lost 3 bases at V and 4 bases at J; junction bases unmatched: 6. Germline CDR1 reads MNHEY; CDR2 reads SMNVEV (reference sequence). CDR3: CASSFRGGGYNEQFF. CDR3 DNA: TGTGCCAGCAGTTTCAGAGGGGGCGGATACAATGAGCAGTTCTTC.

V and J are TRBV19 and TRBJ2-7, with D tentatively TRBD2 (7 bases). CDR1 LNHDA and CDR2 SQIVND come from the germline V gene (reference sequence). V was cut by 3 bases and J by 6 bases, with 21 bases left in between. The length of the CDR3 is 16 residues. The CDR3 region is CASSMEGRGGAGEQYF. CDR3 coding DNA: TGTGCCAGTAGTATGGAGGGGCGAGGGGGGGCCGGCGAGCAGTACTTC.

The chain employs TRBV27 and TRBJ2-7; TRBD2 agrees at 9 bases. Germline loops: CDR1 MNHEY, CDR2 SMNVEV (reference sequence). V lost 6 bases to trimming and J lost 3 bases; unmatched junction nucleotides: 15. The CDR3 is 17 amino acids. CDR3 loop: CASRVTLAGTSLYEQYF. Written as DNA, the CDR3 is TGTGCCAGCAGGGTGACACTAGCGGGTACTTCCCTCTACGAGCAGTACTTC.